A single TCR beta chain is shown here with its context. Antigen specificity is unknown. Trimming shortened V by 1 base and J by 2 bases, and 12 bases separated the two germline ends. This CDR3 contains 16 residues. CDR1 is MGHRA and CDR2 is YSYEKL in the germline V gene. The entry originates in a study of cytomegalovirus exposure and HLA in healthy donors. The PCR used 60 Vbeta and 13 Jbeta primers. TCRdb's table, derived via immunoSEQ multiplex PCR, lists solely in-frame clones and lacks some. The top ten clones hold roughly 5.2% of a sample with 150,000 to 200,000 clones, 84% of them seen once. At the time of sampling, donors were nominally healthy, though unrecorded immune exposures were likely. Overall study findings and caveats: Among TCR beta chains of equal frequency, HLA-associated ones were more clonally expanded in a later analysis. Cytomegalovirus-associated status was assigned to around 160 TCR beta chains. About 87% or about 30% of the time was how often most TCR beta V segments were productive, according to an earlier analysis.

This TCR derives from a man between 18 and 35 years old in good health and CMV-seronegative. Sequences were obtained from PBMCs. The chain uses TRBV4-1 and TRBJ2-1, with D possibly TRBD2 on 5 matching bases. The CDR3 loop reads CASSQGDGIPYNEQFF. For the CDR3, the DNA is TGCGCCAGCAGCCAAGGAGACGGGATACCCTACAATGAGCAGTTCTTC.